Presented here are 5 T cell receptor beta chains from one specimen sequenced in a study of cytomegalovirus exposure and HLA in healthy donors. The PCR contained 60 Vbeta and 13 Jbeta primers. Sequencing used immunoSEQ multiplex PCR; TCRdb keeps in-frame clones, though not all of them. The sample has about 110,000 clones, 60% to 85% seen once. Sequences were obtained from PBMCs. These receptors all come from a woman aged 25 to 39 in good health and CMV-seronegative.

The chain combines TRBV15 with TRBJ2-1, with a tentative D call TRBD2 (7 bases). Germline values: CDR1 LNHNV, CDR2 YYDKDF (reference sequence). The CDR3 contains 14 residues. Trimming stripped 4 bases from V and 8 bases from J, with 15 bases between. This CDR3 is CATSNKGGADEQFF. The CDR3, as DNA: TGTGCCACCAGCAACAAGGGGGGGGCTGATGAGCAGTTCTTC.

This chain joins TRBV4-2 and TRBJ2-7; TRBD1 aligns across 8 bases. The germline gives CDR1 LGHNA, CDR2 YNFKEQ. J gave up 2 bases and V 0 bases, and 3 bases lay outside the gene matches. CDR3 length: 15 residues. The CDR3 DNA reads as TGTGCCAGCAGCCAAGAGGACAGGGCCGCCTACGAGCAGTACTTC. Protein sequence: CASSQEDRAAYEQYF.

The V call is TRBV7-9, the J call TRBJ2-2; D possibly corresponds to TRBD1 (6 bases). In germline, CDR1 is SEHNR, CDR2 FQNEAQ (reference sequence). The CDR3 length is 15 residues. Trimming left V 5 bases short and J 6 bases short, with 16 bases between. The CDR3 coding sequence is TGTGCCAGCAGCCCTAACAGGGCTTCTGCCGGGGAGCTGTTTTTT. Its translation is CASSPNRASAGELFF.

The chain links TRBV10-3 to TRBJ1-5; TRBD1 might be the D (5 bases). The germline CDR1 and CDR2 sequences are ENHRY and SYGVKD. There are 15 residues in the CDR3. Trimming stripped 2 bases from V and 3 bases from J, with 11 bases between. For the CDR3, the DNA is TGTGCCATCAGTGAGGGTGGGGCCATCAATCAGCCCCAGCATTTT. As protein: CAISEGGAINQPQHF.

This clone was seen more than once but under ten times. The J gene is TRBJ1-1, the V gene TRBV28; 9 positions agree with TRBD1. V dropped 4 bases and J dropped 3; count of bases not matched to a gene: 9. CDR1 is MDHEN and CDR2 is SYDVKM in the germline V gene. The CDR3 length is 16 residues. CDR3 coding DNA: TGTGCCAGCAGTTACGGGACAGGGAGTCTTTACACTGAAGCTTTCTTT. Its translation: CASSYGTGSLYTEAFF.